These 18 T cell receptor beta chains came from one sample sequenced in a study of T-cell reconstitution after alpha-beta-depleted transplantation in children (dated by TCRdb to the mid-2010s). The treatment or condition label for this specimen denotes: allogeneic hematopoietic cell transplantation with graft depleted of TCRalphabeta T cells and CD19 B cells. The protocol used for the library was PCR. Sequencing was performed on an Illumina HiSeq 2500. TCR library preparation used molecular barcoding, with unique molecular identifiers applied to normalize quantification of the TCRbeta repertoire. The public sequencing data were trimmed at Q25 with fastp and processed into clonotypes with MiXCR by TCRdb, which kept only in-frame beta chains. Every CDR3 protein is listed once, alongside the most common genes and DNA of its rows. The sample table lists about 350,000 distinct CDR3 sequences, 15% to 20% of them with a count of one. The leading ten clones occupy about 41% of the sample.

The sequencing here drew on PBMCs, mostly from graft donor cells, taken 360 days after TCRalphabeta/CD19-depleted stem cell transplant. The source is a male patient aged 2-15 years who had a stem cell transplant for acute lymphoblastic leukemia, so the T cells may come from the graft donor.

The V and J genes are TRBV12-3 or TRBV12-4 and TRBJ1-5, with TRBD1 as a possible D gene (5 bases). The CDR3 has 14 residues. V was shortened by 2 bases and J by 3 bases, with 8 bases between the two germline ends. The CDR3 spells CASSLRQLNQPQHF. The DNA for the CDR3 is TGTGCCAGCAGTTTAAGACAGCTCAATCAGCCCCAGCATTTT.

The chain joins TRBV12-3 or TRBV12-4 to TRBJ1-6; 8 bases align to TRBD1. Trimming at V came to 5 bases and at J to 13 bases, leaving 1 base not matched to a gene. This CDR3 region has 11 residues. CDR3 in amino acids: CASSNRGPLHF. As DNA, the CDR3 is TGTGCCAGCAGTAACAGGGGGCCCCTCCACTTT.

The V and J genes are TRBV12-3 or TRBV12-4 and TRBJ2-5; 9 nucleotides line up with TRBD2. This CDR3 has 17 residues. Trimming removed 2 bases from V and 2 bases from J; junction bases left unmatched: 9. CDR3 DNA: TGTGCCAGCAGTTTAAGGCCCGGGACTAGCCCACAAGAGACCCAGTACTTC. Protein sequence: CASSLRPGTSPQETQYF.

The table lists this clonotype with many counts. The rearrangement links TRBV27 to TRBJ2-7, with a possible D match to TRBD1 (6 bases). The CDR3 sequence is 14 residues long. Germline V lookup: CDR1 MNHEY, CDR2 SMNVEV (reference sequence). The V gene lost 4 bases and the J gene lost 2 bases, with 12 bases spanning the gap. The CDR3 DNA follows: TGTGCCAGCAGTTGGTCCCAGGGGACCTACGAGCAGTACTTC. Translating it yields CASSWSQGTYEQYF.

This clonotype was seen repeatedly, ten times or more. The chain combines TRBV9 with TRBJ1-1; the D is unclear. The CDR3 is 13 residues long. Germline V lookup: CDR1 SGDLS, CDR2 YYNGEE. V was trimmed by 0 bases and J by 1 base, leaving 4 bases between them. CDR3 DNA sequence: TGTGCCAGCAGCGTAGCGGGGAACACTGAAGCTTTCTTT. It is translated as CASSVAGNTEAFF.

The chain recombines TRBV28 with TRBJ2-1; 8 bases fit TRBD1. Germline CDR1 reads MDHEN; CDR2 reads SYDVKM. V lost 8 bases, J lost 7 bases, and 13 bases stayed unmatched. The length of the CDR3 is 15 residues. The CDR3 here is CASAAPGQVKNEQFF. The CDR3 DNA reads as TGTGCCAGCGCCGCACCGGGACAGGTAAAAAATGAGCAGTTCTTC.

This clonotype was seen many times. The chain couples TRBV29-1 to TRBJ2-1; TRBD2 aligns across 10 bases. Germline V gene lookup returns CDR1 SQVTM and CDR2 ANQGSEA. J gave up 4 bases and V 4 bases, and 10 bases lay outside the gene matches. CDR3 size: 16 residues. The DNA for the CDR3 is TGCAGCGTTGTCCCCCCCGGGACTAGCGTGTACAATGAGCAGTTCTTC. Protein product: CSVVPPGTSVYNEQFF.

This clonotype appeared many times. V is TRBV20-1 and J is TRBJ2-2; D gene uncertain. The V gene's germline CDR1 is DFQATT and CDR2 SNEGSKA (reference sequence). Between the trimmed V and J ends, which lost 2 bases and 7 bases, there was a span of 14 bases. CDR3 length: 14 amino acids. In nucleotides, the CDR3 is TGCAGTGCTAGATTGGCACACTCCTACGGGGAGCTGTTTTTT. The encoded protein is CSARLAHSYGELFF.

V is TRBV27 and J is TRBJ2-5; 10 positions agree with TRBD2. The CDR3 has 16 amino acids. Germline V gene data show CDR1 as MNHEY and CDR2 as SMNVEV (reference sequence). V shed 1 base, J shed 5 bases, and the junction held 7 bases outside the gene matches. CDR3 loop: CASSLYGAGGAETQYF. The CDR3 nucleotides read TGTGCCAGCAGTTTATACGGAGCGGGAGGGGCGGAGACCCAGTACTTC.

This clonotype appeared a few times. The chain links TRBV4-3 to TRBJ2-3; D is undetermined. Germline V lookup: CDR1 LGHNA, CDR2 YSLEER. This CDR3 has 16 amino acids. Trimming took 4 bases from V and 0 from J, leaving 14 bases between them. The CDR3 loop is CASSRVQLISTDTQYF. CDR3 DNA: TGCGCCAGCAGCCGAGTACAGCTAATTAGCACAGATACGCAGTATTTT.

This clonotype has only a few counts. The V and J genes are TRBV2 and TRBJ1-6; unclear D gene. V lost 2 bases to trimming and J lost 3 bases, with 5 bases between them. Germline V gene lookup returns CDR1 SNHLY and CDR2 FYNNEI. The CDR3 has 14 residues. The CDR3 loop is CASSELSYNSPLHF. The CDR3 nucleotides read TGTGCCAGCAGTGAACTTAGCTATAATTCACCCCTCCACTTT. Full variable domain (remainder filled in from reference TRBV2 and TRBJ1-6): EPEVTQTPSHQVTQMGQEVILRCVPISNHLYFYWYRQILGQKVEFLVSFYNNEISEKSEIFDDQFSVERPDGSNFTLKIRSTKLEDSAMYFCASSELSYNSPLHFGNGTRLTVT.

Points on this clonotype: This could be a read error, since a much larger clone is one nucleotide away. V usage is TRBV5-1 and J usage is TRBJ1-5; D gene unclear. CDR3 length: 13 residues. Trimming pared 0 bases from V and 1 base from J, leaving 2 bases between. CDR1 is SGHRS and CDR2 is YFSETQ in the germline V gene. Here the CDR3 reads CASSLESNQPQHF. The DNA of the CDR3 is TGCGCCAGCAGCTTGGAAAGCAATCAGCCCCAGCATTTT. Combining the CDR3 with reference TRBV5-1 and TRBJ1-5 gives the whole variable domain KAGVTQTPRYLIKTRGQQVTLSCSPISGHRSVSWYQQTPGQGLQFLFEYFSETQRNKGNFPGRFSGRQFSNSRSEMNVSTLELGDSALYLCASSLESNQPQHFGDGTRLSIL.

In its sample, this clonotype was seen many times. The genes are TRBV7-2 and TRBJ2-3; a weak D match, TRBD2 (5 bases). Germline-derived CDR1 and CDR2 are SGHTA and FQGNSA. CDR3 length: 13 amino acids. V lost 5 bases and J lost 6, with 12 bases in between. CDR3 loop: CASSPIRGDTQYF. The CDR3 DNA follows: TGTGCCAGCAGCCCAATCCGAGGGGATACGCAGTATTTT.

This clonotype was seen ten or more times. V usage is TRBV5-1 and J usage is TRBJ1-2, with a weak D call TRBD1 (5 bases). The CDR3 spans 16 residues. The germline gives CDR1 SGHRS, CDR2 YFSETQ. V was pared by 4 bases and J by 8 bases, with 24 bases between. The CDR3, as DNA: TGCGCCAGCAGCCCCTCAACTAGAGGGACCTGGGGAGGCTACACCTTC. This translates into CASSPSTRGTWGGYTF.

The chain combines TRBV11-3 with TRBJ2-3; 7 bases match TRBD2. The germline V gene encodes CDR1 SGHNT and CDR2 YENEEA. J was trimmed by 1 base and V by 3 bases; bases with no gene match: 13. CDR3 length: 18 residues. In DNA form, the CDR3 reads TGTGCCAGCAGCTTTCTTGTCGCGGGAGCTGTGGGCACAGATACGCAGTATTTT. It specifies CASSFLVAGAVGTDTQYF.

This clonotype was seen a handful of times. The chain employs TRBV29-1 and TRBJ2-7; unclear D gene. The CDR3 runs 11 residues. Germline V gene data show CDR1 as SQVTM and CDR2 as ANQGSEA. V lost 4 bases, J lost 5 bases, and 9 bases lay in between. The CDR3 DNA is TGCAGCGTTGCAGGTTCCGACGAGCAGTACTTC. Translation: CSVAGSDEQYF.

The sample holds a few counts of this clonotype. The chain couples TRBV6-1 to TRBJ2-7, with a possible D match to TRBD1 (6 bases). Germline-derived CDR1 and CDR2 are MNHNS and SASEGT. Trimming took off 6 bases at V and 0 bases at J, with 15 bases between the two ends. CDR3 length equals 15 residues. CDR3 amino acids: CASRVDRFHSYEQYF. As DNA, the CDR3 is TGTGCCAGCAGAGTCGACAGGTTTCACTCCTACGAGCAGTACTTC.

V is TRBV11-3 and J is TRBJ1-4; unclear D gene. The CDR3 is 15 amino acids. Germline V gives CDR1 SGHNT, CDR2 YENEEA. The V and J ends lost 1 base and 4 bases respectively, with 10 bases between them. The CDR3 loop reads CASSLVAGVNEKLFF. The CDR3 nucleotides are TGTGCCAGCAGCTTAGTTGCCGGCGTTAATGAAAAACTGTTTTTT.